A selection of T cell receptor beta chains follows, all from one sample in a study of blood T cells in healthy people across ages. TCRdb reprocessed the 5' RACE reads via MiXCR and lists one record per CDR3 protein. The table has roughly 680,000 distinct CDR3 sequences, 49% seen once. Sequencing input: blood. These receptors were taken from a woman aged 55 to 70 in good health. CDR3s include the opening cysteine and the closing phenylalanine or tryptophan. Fields, in order: J gene, clone size, D gene, V gene, CDR3 DNA, CDR3 protein. The D gene is left open where the match is weak. Some rows mark clone size as missing; the rest say once, few, many or name a class of expanded clone.

TRBJ1-1 - - TRBV5-1 TGCGCCAGCAGCTTGGCCTCGGAGAACACTGAAGCTTTCTTT CASSLASENTEAFF
TRBJ2-1 few - TRBV6-5 TGTGCCAGCAGGAGACAGGGAGGGAATGAGCAGTTCTTC CASRRQGGNEQFF
TRBJ2-1 - - TRBV14 TGTGCCAGCAGCCAGTACACCTACAATGAGCAGTTCTTC CASSQYTYNEQFF
TRBJ2-7 - - TRBV28 TGTGCCAGCAGTTCCATAGGTGGGCGGCCAGACTACGAGCAGTACTTC CASSSIGGRPDYEQYF
TRBJ2-7 few - TRBV29-1 TGCAGCGTTGAAGATACAGGGTTTGAGCAGTACTTC CSVEDTGFEQYF
TRBJ1-1 - - TRBV20-1 TGCAGTGCTAGAGATAATGCCAGACACACTGAAGCTTTCTTT CSARDNARHTEAFF
TRBJ2-1 - - TRBV6-6 TGTGCCAGCAGTGCAATAGACCGAAGCTCCTACAATGAGCAGTTCTTC CASSAIDRSSYNEQFF
TRBJ1-2 - TRBD1 TRBV29-1 TGCAGCGTCGGGACAGGGACCTATGGCTACACCTTC CSVGTGTYGYTF
TRBJ2-5 - TRBD2 TRBV20-1 TGCAGTGCTCCCCTTGGCGGGAGGGCCCCAGAGACCCAGTACTTC CSAPLGGRAPETQYF
TRBJ2-5 - - TRBV20-1 TGCAGTGCTAGAGCCCGAGGAGTCCCTAAGGAGACCCAGTACTTC CSARARGVPKETQYF
TRBJ2-7 - - TRBV7-2 TGTGCCAGCAGCTTAGCGGGGGGGACAGACTTCTACGAGCAGTACTTC CASSLAGGTDFYEQYF
TRBJ2-5 once TRBD2 TRBV11-1 TGTGCCAGCAGCTTAGAAGATGGCGGGAGATGGACCCAGTACTTC CASSLEDGGRWTQYF
TRBJ2-7 few - TRBV29-1 TGCAGCGTTTCCGAGCGGCCCTACGAGCAGTACTTC CSVSERPYEQYF
TRBJ1-2 - - TRBV4-1 TGCGCCAGCAGCAGCTACGACAGCCGGGATGGCTACACCTTC CASSSYDSRDGYTF
TRBJ2-1 - TRBD2 TRBV5-1 TGCGCCAGCAGCGTACGGGGACTAGCGGGAGGAGATGAGCAGTTCTTC CASSVRGLAGGDEQFF
TRBJ2-5 - - TRBV7-2 TGTGCCAGCAGCCTCCAGGGATACGAGCTGTACTTC CASSLQGYELYF